Included here is one T cell receptor beta chain sequence, with context. The specificity of this receptor is unknown. Base qualities are missing; no much larger clone stands one base away. The sample is drawn from a study of precursors of human CD4 cytotoxic T cells (dated by TCRdb to 2016 to 2019). Background for the entire study: The bulk TCR-seq analysis covered CD4+ memory subsets from 11 to 15 donors in total. Sequences for both the TCRalpha and TCRbeta chains came out of the TCR-seq analysis of some 13 donors (table S7).

Bulk UMI-based TCR sequencing was performed on four sorted CD4+ memory subsets (TCM, TEM, IL-7Rhigh TEMRA, IL-7R- TEMRA) to test a precursor-effector relationship among CD4 cytotoxic T cells. Cells were obtained from peripheral blood mononuclear cells that had been isolated from human blood. The study at large found these results: According to the authors, an observational design in humans cannot definitively determine the direction of differentiation between precursor and effector cells. Only 13 of the 14 donors were included in some bulk TCR-seq comparisons, which suggests that not every subset was available for every donor. More restricted TCR repertoires, with lower diversity and more expanded clonotypes, were shown by IL-7Rhigh and IL-7R- TEMRA subsets than by TCM and TEM subsets. A larger fraction of IL-7Rhigh TEMRA clonotypes than of TEM or TCM clonotypes was made up of expanded effector clonotypes.

The sequencer was an Illumina MiSeq. For the original study's pipeline: The Shannon-Wiener index, calculated in VDJtools, was used to measure repertoire diversity. A TCRbeta clonotype counted as expanded if its clonotype frequency was 3 or higher. Using fastp at Q25 and MiXCR, TCRdb reprocessed the public reads and kept productive beta chains. Each CDR3 protein appears once, grouped with its most common genes and DNA. None of the V and J calls come from the authors' own analysis; TCRdb made them. The sample includes over 300 distinct CDR3 sequences, with 20% to 25% observed a single time. Just over 40% of the sample comes from the top ten. Spanning cysteine to phenylalanine, the CDR3 consists of 14 amino acids. CDR3 DNA only is kept here, 42 bases in frame from base 1. Deletion took 3 bases off V and 0 bases off J, with a span of 10 bases between the germline ends. The germline V gene (reference sequence) sets CDR1 to SGHKS and CDR2 to YYEKEE.

Sequenced material: memory CD4+ T cells from blood (PBMCs). This TCR was sampled from a human donor in good health. Recombination linked TRBV5-5 to TRBJ2-7; TRBD2 is perhaps the D gene, given 5 matching bases. The nucleotide sequence reads as follows: TGTGCCAGCAGCTCGGGGTTCCTCTCCTACGAGCAGTACTTC. It codes for CASSSGFLSYEQYF.